This TCR beta chain was obtained from a study of OX40 agonist ivuxolimab in advanced cancers. Study-level findings and limits: Clonal expansion by week 6 occurred in CD4+ and CD8+ blood T cells (at 0.1 to 3.0 mg/kg). Low levels of normalized T-cell clonal expansion also appeared in some nonresponders.

Sequencing used immunoSEQ multiplex PCR; TCRdb keeps in-frame clones, though not all of them. The sample holds around 68,000 clones; more than 75% are singletons and the top ten take 0.6% to 0.85%. About this clone itself: The antigen remains unidentified.

This material consisted of CD4+ or CD8+ T cells sorted from blood, taken in a trial of the OX40 agonist ivuxolimab. This sequence originates from an adult with an advanced solid tumor such as melanoma, head and neck, liver or kidney cancer.

This chain's CDR3 is CASSGSGDVSYEQYF. CDR3 bases: TGTGCCAGTAGTGGGTCGGGGGACGTCTCCTACGAGCAGTACTTC. The chain has TRBV19 and TRBJ2-7; a possible D gene is TRBD2 (6 bases). Trimming stripped 5 bases from V and 0 bases from J, with 14 bases between. This CDR3 has 15 residues. Germline CDR1 LNHDA, CDR2 SQIVND (reference sequence). The whole variable domain, remainder taken from reference TRBV19 and TRBJ2-7, is DGGITQSPKYLFRKEGQNVTLSCEQNLNHDAMYWYRQDPGQGLRLIYYSQIVNDFQKGDIAEGYSVSREKKESFPLTVTSAQKNPTAFYLCASSGSGDVSYEQYFGPGTRLTVT.